This T cell receptor beta chain was observed in a study of T cell repertoires in cytomegalovirus infection. Findings and caveats of the study: Summed frequency of public TCR beta families distinguished CMV carriers with the relevant HLA.

V was clipped by 1 base and J by 5 bases; unmatched bases: 3. In germline, CDR1 is SEHNR, CDR2 FQNEAQ (reference sequence). The CDR3 length is 14 residues. Many counts were recorded for this clonotype. Its antigen is not known. Each CDR3 protein gets one entry after TCRdb re-called the reads with MiXCR. The sample includes about 680,000 distinct CDR3 sequences, about 24% of them seen just once. The sequencing sample was made of CD8+ T cells from PBMCs. This chain links TRBV7-9 with TRBJ1-1; 8 positions match TRBD1. This TCR was recovered from a human donor in good health (CMV status not recorded). Some clones in this sample may be carry-over from other donors' samples. CDR3 bases: TGTGCCAGCAGCTTAGGGACAGGGAGAACTGAAGCTTTCTTT. Protein: CASSLGTGRTEAFF.